This entry lists 28 T cell receptor beta chains sequenced from one sample in a study of CD8+ T cells in alopecia areata. Extraction and reverse transcription of RNA yielded cDNA as the sequencing template. The assay was immunoSEQ multiplex PCR, and TCRdb's table has in-frame clones only and misses some. The sample has 9,900 or so clones; 59% are singletons. Specimens obtained from alopecia areata patients comprised lesional scalp punch biopsies and peripheral blood. The sequencing here drew on skin, taken at week 0. The receptors stem from a human donor with alopecia areata.

The genes are TRBV7-9 and TRBJ1-2; D remains unclear. CDR1 is SEHNR, CDR2 FQNEAQ, per germline (reference sequence). The CDR3 has 15 amino acids. V was clipped by 0 bases and J by 8 bases, with 16 bases between them. The CDR3 nucleotides read TGTGCCAGCAGCTTAGCGCGCTCGCCGACGTGGGGCTACACCTTC. Translated: CASSLARSPTWGYTF.

This clone was seen a handful of times. V is TRBV7-8 and J is TRBJ2-7; D is uncertain. The CDR3 spans 13 residues. Trimming cost V 1 base and J 3 bases, with 7 bases left between them. Germline values: CDR1 SGHVS, CDR2 FQNEAQ. The CDR3, as DNA: TGTGCCAGCAGCTTAGAGCAGAGCTACGAGCAGTACTTC. Amino acids: CASSLEQSYEQYF.

This clone turned up a few times. The chain couples TRBV29-1 to TRBJ2-7, with D perhaps given as TRBD1 or TRBD2 (5 bases each). V was cut by 7 bases and J by 2 bases, with 15 bases left in between. Germline V gene sequence: CDR1 SQVTM, CDR2 ANQGSEA. The CDR3 contains 13 residues. CDR3 sequence reads: CSAVSGGTYEQYF. The CDR3 region has the DNA TGCAGCGCCGTTAGTGGGGGAACCTACGAGCAGTACTTC.

J is TRBJ1-2 and V is TRBV6-1; perhaps TRBD1 as D (5 bases). Trimming shortened V by 7 bases and J by 4 bases, and 7 bases separated the two germline ends. CDR1 and CDR2 from the germline V gene are MNHNS and SASEGT. This CDR3 is 11 amino acids long. The CDR3 loop is CASTGTYGYTF. The CDR3 coding sequence is TGTGCCAGCACAGGGACCTATGGCTACACCTTC.

The chain has TRBV6-1 and TRBJ1-2; no reliable D call. Trimming shortened V by 2 bases and J by 2 bases, and 15 bases separated the two germline ends. Germline CDR1 reads MNHNS; CDR2 reads SASEGT. The CDR3 covers 16 residues. DNA of the CDR3: TGTGCCAGCAGTGAACAGTCCAGGTCCCAGAACTATGGCTACACCTTC. Translated: CASSEQSRSQNYGYTF.

The chain couples TRBV6-5 to TRBJ1-1; no reliable D call. CDR3 length: 16 residues. The germline CDR1 and CDR2 sequences are MNHEY and SVGAGI. V dropped 2 bases and J dropped 3 bases, with 16 bases sitting between them. Written as DNA, the CDR3 is TGTGCCAGCAGTTACCTAGCAACAAGGAGGGACACTGAAGCTTTCTTT. It specifies CASSYLATRRDTEAFF.

The sample holds one count of this clone. The chain recombines TRBV7-9 with TRBJ2-7; D tentatively reads TRBD1 or TRBD2 (5 bases each). Trimming took off 5 bases at V and 0 bases at J, with 14 bases between the two ends. The CDR3 length is 15 residues. Germline CDR1 reads SEHNR; CDR2 reads FQNEAQ (reference sequence). Here the CDR3 DNA reads TGTGCCAGCAGCCCCCAGGGCGGGTTCTCCTACGAGCAGTACTTC. This gives the protein CASSPQGGFSYEQYF.

The chain recombines TRBV2 with TRBJ2-2; D remains unclear. Looked up from germline, CDR1 is SNHLY and CDR2 is FYNNEI. V was pared by 8 bases and J by 1 base, with 8 bases between. The CDR3 consists of 13 residues. The CDR3 here is CASRVLNTGELFF. CDR3 DNA: TGTGCCAGCCGAGTCCTGAACACCGGGGAGCTGTTTTTT.

This chain links TRBV7-2 with TRBJ1-5, with D perhaps matching TRBD1 (5 bases). The V end lost 5 bases, the J end lost 7 bases, and 12 bases lay between the germline ends. Germline V gene lookup returns CDR1 SGHTA and CDR2 FQGNSA. This CDR3 region has 13 residues. CDR3 nucleotides: TGTGCCAGCAGCGTCTCGGGGGTCCAGCCCCAGCATTTT. Protein product: CASSVSGVQPQHF.

The V gene is TRBV7-8, the J gene TRBJ1-1; no clear D gene. The CDR3 totals 16 residues. Trimming left V 7 bases short and J 5 bases short, with 23 bases between. The germline V gene has CDR1 SGHVS and CDR2 FQNEAQ. The CDR3 DNA is TGTGCCAGCACCACCGGCCGGACCCTTGGACGGACTGAAGCTTTCTTT. Translating it yields CASTTGRTLGRTEAFF. Filled out from reference TRBV7-8 and TRBJ1-1, the complete variable domain reads GAGVSQSPRYKVAKRGQDVALRCDPISGHVSLFWYQQALGQGPEFLTYFQNEAQLDKSGLPSDRFFAERPEGSVSTLKIQRTQQEDSAVYLCASTTGRTLGRTEAFFGQGTRLTVV.

The chain links TRBV6-1 to TRBJ1-5; possible D gene TRBD1, 5 bases. The CDR3 has 15 residues. Germline CDR1 and CDR2: MNHNS and SASEGT. Trimming shortened V by 6 bases and J by 3 bases, and 15 bases separated the two germline ends. CDR3 nucleotide sequence: TGTGCCAGCAGGGGGACCGACCAACCCAATCAGCCCCAGCATTTT. This sequence encodes CASRGTDQPNQPQHF.

The genes are TRBV4-2 and TRBJ1-1; no clear D gene. Trimming pared 0 bases from V and 1 base from J, leaving 15 bases between. This CDR3 is built from 17 residues. From germline, CDR1 is LGHNA and CDR2 YNFKEQ. This CDR3 reads CASSQDHLRYRNTEAFF. DNA of the CDR3: TGTGCCAGCAGCCAAGATCATTTGAGATATAGGAACACTGAAGCTTTCTTT.

The rearrangement links TRBV5-8 to TRBJ1-2; 8 bases align to TRBD1. The germline V gene encodes CDR1 SGHTS and CDR2 YDEGEE. Losses at the gene ends were 3 bases for V and 14 bases for J; bases not matched to a gene: 12. The CDR3 runs to 13 residues. As DNA, the CDR3 is TGTGCCAGCAGCTCTCAAGGACAGGGTTCGGGAACCTTC. Amino acid sequence: CASSSQGQGSGTF.

V is TRBV19 and J is TRBJ2-1, with 8 nucleotides matching TRBD1. The CDR3 extends over 14 amino acids. With 7 bases clipped from V and 5 bases from J, the junction kept 7 bases outside the gene matches. The germline V gene has CDR1 LNHDA and CDR2 SQIVND (reference sequence). CDR3 sequence (DNA): TGTGCCAGTATGGGGACAGGTAAAAACAATGAGCAGTTCTTC. This encodes CASMGTGKNNEQFF.

This clone has more than one count but fewer than ten. The J gene is TRBJ1-2, the V gene TRBV19; 7 bases align to TRBD1. This CDR3 has 15 residues. The J segment lost 8 bases and the V segment lost 10 bases, leaving 19 bases of the junction unmatched. Germline V CDR1 and CDR2: LNHDA, SQIVND (reference sequence). The CDR3 here is CATFTGQKASLGYTF. The CDR3, as DNA: TGTGCCACTTTTACGGGACAGAAGGCTTCTCTAGGCTACACCTTC.

The V and J genes are TRBV9 and TRBJ2-7, with 8 positions matching TRBD1. Germline V lookup: CDR1 SGDLS, CDR2 YYNGEE. This CDR3 contains 14 residues. The J segment lost 6 bases and the V segment lost 2 bases, leaving 7 bases of the junction unmatched. CDR3 sequence reads: CASSVQQGVGEQYF. Written as DNA, the CDR3 is TGTGCCAGCAGCGTTCAACAGGGGGTTGGCGAGCAGTACTTC.

In its sample, this clone ranks as medium-sized. The J gene is TRBJ1-1, the V gene TRBV19, with a weak D call TRBD1 (6 bases). The CDR3 totals 12 residues. Trimming took off 4 bases at V and 3 bases at J, with 6 bases between the two ends. The germline V gene has CDR1 LNHDA and CDR2 SQIVND (reference sequence). The CDR3 DNA reads TGTGCCAGTAGTAAGGGGGACACTGAAGCTTTCTTT. Amino acid sequence: CASSKGDTEAFF.

This clone was detected a few times. The rearrangement uses TRBV6-5 and TRBJ1-4; 10 bases align to TRBD1. The CDR3 contains 13 residues. Germline loops: CDR1 MNHEY, CDR2 SVGAGI. Trimming cost V 10 bases and J 7 bases; bases outside gene matches: 6. In nucleotides, the CDR3 is TGTGCCACCCGGACAGGGGGAAGTGAAAAACTGTTTTTT. Its protein is CATRTGGSEKLFF.

The V call is TRBV7-2, the J call TRBJ1-1; unclear D gene. The CDR3 totals 12 residues. Germline V gives CDR1 SGHTA, CDR2 FQGNSA. Trimming removed 1 base from V and 10 bases from J, with 10 bases in between. This CDR3 reads CASSLGTPRAFF. As DNA, the CDR3 is TGTGCCAGCAGCTTAGGTACCCCCCGAGCTTTCTTT.

The chain combines TRBV30 with TRBJ2-6; possibly TRBD1 for D (5 bases). This CDR3 comprises 15 residues. Trimming shortened V by 2 bases and J by 1 base, and 9 bases separated the two germline ends. Germline-derived CDR1 and CDR2 are GTSNPN and SVGIG (reference sequence). CDR3 coding DNA: TGTGCCTGGAGTACCCAGGGTTCTGGGGCCAACGTCCTGACTTTC. As protein: CAWSTQGSGANVLTF.

J is TRBJ2-2 and V is TRBV5-4; D gene ambiguous. The ends were cut back, 4 bases at V and 6 bases at J, with 7 bases in the middle. CDR3 length: 12 amino acids. Germline CDR1 and CDR2: SGHNT and YYREEE (reference sequence). CDR3 nucleotide sequence: TGTGCCAGCAGCCCTGGATCCGGGGAGCTGTTTTTT. Its translation is CASSPGSGELFF.

The chain recombines TRBV5-1 with TRBJ1-3, with D possibly matching TRBD1 (6 bases). CDR1 and CDR2 (germline): SGHRS, YFSETQ. The CDR3 runs 18 residues. The V and J ends lost 0 bases and 2 bases respectively, with 18 bases between them. DNA for the CDR3: TGCGCCAGCAGCTTGGGGTACCTTCCAGGGGAGGCTGGAAACACCATATATTTT. Encoded protein: CASSLGYLPGEAGNTIYF.

The chain couples TRBV7-9 to TRBJ1-2, with D maybe TRBD1 (5 bases). Germline V gives CDR1 SEHNR, CDR2 FQNEAQ (reference sequence). The length of the CDR3 is 15 residues. The V and J ends lost 10 bases and 2 bases respectively, with 20 bases between them. CDR3 in amino acids: CATPSWGGKNYGYTF. The DNA for the CDR3 is TGTGCCACACCCTCATGGGGGGGAAAGAACTATGGCTACACCTTC. The whole variable domain, remainder taken from reference TRBV7-9 and TRBJ1-2, is DTGVSQNPRHKITKRGQNVTFRCDPISEHNRLYWYRQTLGQGPEFLTYFQNEAQLEKSRLLSDRFSAERPKGSFSTLEIQRTEQGDSAMYLCATPSWGGKNYGYTFGSGTRLTVV.

This clone was counted only a few times. The chain has TRBV7-8 and TRBJ1-5, with D perhaps TRBD1 (6 bases). CDR1 SGHVS and CDR2 FQNEAQ come from the germline V gene. This CDR3 has 16 residues. The ends were cut back, 8 bases at V and 5 bases at J, with 22 bases in the middle. CDR3 amino acids: CASSQQGDGAYQPQHF. CDR3 in DNA: TGTGCCAGCTCCCAACAGGGCGACGGGGCTTATCAGCCCCAGCATTTT.

The rearrangement joins TRBV7-4 to TRBJ2-6; D uncertain. The CDR3 runs 16 residues. Per the germline V gene, CDR1 is SGHVT and CDR2 is SQSDAQ. V gave up 5 bases and J gave up 0 bases, with 11 bases separating them. CDR3 nucleotide sequence: TGTGCCAGCAGCCGGCGACGGATCTCTGGGGCCAACGTCCTGACTTTC. This codes for CASSRRRISGANVLTF.

The chain uses TRBV30 and TRBJ2-6; D perhaps matches TRBD1 (6 bases). Trimming took 7 bases from V and 1 from J, leaving 14 bases between them. Germline V lookup: CDR1 GTSNPN, CDR2 SVGIG (reference sequence). The length of the CDR3 is 15 residues. The CDR3 reads CASRGLRSGANVLTF. As DNA, the CDR3 is TGTGCCTCCAGGGGTTTGAGATCTGGGGCCAACGTCCTGACTTTC.

V usage is TRBV7-8 and J usage is TRBJ1-5; D is perhaps TRBD1 (6 bases). Trimming removed 5 bases at V and 3 bases at J, with 23 bases between. Germline CDR1 reads SGHVS; CDR2 reads FQNEAQ. This CDR3 has 18 residues. CDR3 amino acids: CASSGALLQGLNNQPQHF. In nucleotides, the CDR3 is TGTGCCAGCAGCGGGGCCCTCCTACAGGGCTTAAACAATCAGCCCCAGCATTTT.

This clone was detected only a few times. The chain recombines TRBV18 with TRBJ1-4; TRBD1 might be the D (5 bases). V lost 0 bases and J lost 8, with 13 bases in between. The CDR3 has 15 residues. Germline CDR1 KGHSH, CDR2 LQKENI. The CDR3 loop reads CASSPPTGTREKLFF. For the CDR3, the DNA is TGTGCCAGCTCACCACCGACCGGGACTAGGGAAAAACTGTTTTTT.